This T cell receptor beta chain emerged from a study of blood T cell repertoires in COVID-19. At the level of the study: PBMCs, B-cell-depleted T cells, or T cells were the source of the cDNA or gDNA that made up the material.

J gave up 8 bases and V 10 bases, and 10 bases lay outside the gene matches. This CDR3 is built from 13 residues. Germline-derived CDR1 and CDR2 are SEHNR and FQNEAQ (reference sequence). Original analysis: Nucleated cell counts were estimated from reference gene primer amplification. Produced via immunoSEQ multiplex PCR; TCRdb's table is partial and in-frame only. The DNA was the basis for D and trimming; V, J and clone size are from that table. This table has about 170,000 clones, about 88% appearing once. The receptor's source is a man aged 55 to 70 with acute or convalescent COVID-19. Sequencing used peripheral blood. The rearrangement links TRBV7-9 to TRBJ1-3; TRBD1 matches at 8 bases. CDR3 sequence (DNA): TGTGCCACGTCGGACAGGGATACTGACACCATATATTTT. It specifies CATSDRDTDTIYF.